These 14 T cell receptor beta chains share one sample of origin, sequenced in a study of T cell responses to AZD1222 COVID-19 vaccine. Some clones are missing from TCRdb's copy, which holds only in-frame ones; the method was immunoSEQ multiplex PCR. This table holds about 160,000 clones, over 75% found once. The specimen was peripheral blood, collected on day 0 of AZD1222 vaccination. The receptors come from an adult in good health.

The chain carries TRBV15 and TRBJ1-4; D might be TRBD1 (6 bases). Germline V gives CDR1 LNHNV, CDR2 YYDKDF (reference sequence). V was trimmed by 0 bases and J by 4 bases, leaving 18 bases between them. The CDR3 loop spans 18 amino acids. The CDR3 region has the DNA TGTGCCACCAGCAGAGATCCTCCAGGGGCGGGGGGTAATGAAAAACTGTTTTTT. It codes for CATSRDPPGAGGNEKLFF.

The rearrangement uses TRBV11-3 and TRBJ2-7; D gene ambiguous. V lost 2 bases and J 1 base, leaving 9 bases between the germline ends. From germline, CDR1 is SGHNT and CDR2 YENEEA. This CDR3 contains 14 residues. This chain's CDR3 is CASSLNRMSYEQYF. CDR3 bases: TGTGCCAGCAGCTTAAACAGAATGTCCTACGAGCAGTACTTC.

The rearrangement joins TRBV6-2 or TRBV6-3 to TRBJ1-2, with D possibly being TRBD1 (5 bases). V lost 6 bases to trimming and J lost 4 bases, with 12 bases between them. This CDR3 spans 13 amino acids. Germline V gene lookup returns CDR1 MNHEY and CDR2 SVGEGT. The chain's CDR3 is CASSQTGGYGYTF. The CDR3 nucleotides are TGTGCCAGCAGCCAGACGGGGGGCTATGGCTACACCTTC.

The chain couples TRBV7-6 to TRBJ1-6; D is undetermined. This CDR3 has 18 residues. The germline gives CDR1 SGHVS, CDR2 FNYEAQ. Trimming took 1 base from V and 5 from J, leaving 18 bases between them. CDR3 in amino acids: CASSLVKGPVRDNSPLHF. The DNA of the CDR3 is TGTGCCAGCAGCTTAGTTAAAGGCCCTGTGAGGGATAATTCACCCCTCCACTTT.

The chain carries TRBV30 and TRBJ1-5; weak D call: TRBD1 (5 bases). This CDR3 has 14 residues. The germline V gene encodes CDR1 GTSNPN and CDR2 SVGIG (reference sequence). V was pared by 5 bases and J by 2 bases, with 13 bases between. CDR3 in amino acids: CAWAPGDRNQPQHF. DNA of the CDR3: TGTGCCTGGGCCCCGGGGGACCGCAATCAGCCCCAGCATTTT.

The chain employs TRBV3-1 (or the pseudogene TRBV3-2) and TRBJ2-7; 7 nucleotides align to TRBD2. The CDR3 consists of 13 residues. The germline gives CDR1 LGHDT, CDR2 YNNKEL (reference sequence). V lost 4 bases to trimming and J lost 3 bases; unmatched junction nucleotides: 3. In DNA, the CDR3 is TGTGCCAGCAGCCTGGGGGGGGGCTACGAGCAGTACTTC. Its protein product is CASSLGGGYEQYF.

The chain links TRBV2 to TRBJ1-1, with D uncertain. The CDR3 is 15 amino acids. With 8 bases removed from V and 1 base from J, the gap between germline ends came to 17 bases. CDR1 is SNHLY and CDR2 is FYNNEI in the germline V gene. The CDR3, as DNA: TGTGCCAGCCGACCTCTCGGCATTCCGAACACTGAAGCTTTCTTT. It codes for CASRPLGIPNTEAFF.

V and J are TRBV7-9 and TRBJ1-4; weak D call: TRBD1 (6 bases). From germline, CDR1 is SEHNR and CDR2 FQNEAQ (reference sequence). Trimming took 1 base from V and 7 from J, leaving 10 bases between them. The CDR3 contains 14 residues. The CDR3 DNA sequence: TGTGCCAGCAGCTTAGGGGGGCGCGGTGAAAAACTGTTTTTT. Residues: CASSLGGRGEKLFF.

V and J are TRBV27 and TRBJ2-5; D not certain. CDR1 MNHEY and CDR2 SMNVEV come from the germline V gene (reference sequence). V was pared by 2 bases and J by 4 bases, with 11 bases between. The CDR3 has 14 residues. The CDR3 DNA sequence: TGTGCCAGCAGTTTAGCCTGGGGAAGAGAGACCCAGTACTTC. It codes for CASSLAWGRETQYF.

The chain joins TRBV7-6 to TRBJ2-3, with 13 bases identical to TRBD2. V was clipped by 6 bases and J by 3 bases; unmatched bases: 3. The CDR3 extends over 15 amino acids. Germline-derived CDR1 and CDR2 are SGHVS and FNYEAQ. CDR3 in DNA: TGTGCCAGCAGTACTAGCGGGGGGGCTACAGATACGCAGTATTTT. Its protein product is CASSTSGGATDTQYF.

This chain uses TRBV5-1 with TRBJ2-1, with TRBD1 matching over 7 bases. This CDR3 contains 13 residues. The junction had 1 base not matched to a gene; V was cut back by 4 bases and J by 3 bases. Germline V gives CDR1 SGHRS, CDR2 YFSETQ. The CDR3 DNA reads as TGCGCCAGCAGCGGGGACAGCTACAATGAGCAGTTCTTC. Protein sequence: CASSGDSYNEQFF.

The chain combines TRBV11-3 with TRBJ2-7; TRBD1 is a possible D gene (5 bases). CDR3 length equals 15 residues. Per germline, CDR1 SGHNT and CDR2 YENEEA. V lost 3 bases and J lost 2, with 14 bases in between. CDR3 region: CASSLKTVGTYEQYF. The CDR3 region has the DNA TGTGCCAGCAGCTTGAAGACAGTCGGAACCTACGAGCAGTACTTC.

This chain joins TRBV5-1 and TRBJ1-1; D uncertain. The CDR3 is 13 amino acids. Trimming left V 4 bases short and J 1 base short, with 8 bases between. Germline assignment: CDR1 SGHRS and CDR2 YFSETQ. CDR3: CASSREGNTEAFF. The CDR3 nucleotides are TGCGCCAGCAGCCGAGAGGGGAACACTGAAGCTTTCTTT. Based on the CDR3 plus reference TRBV5-1 and TRBJ1-1, the full variable domain is KAGVTQTPRYLIKTRGQQVTLSCSPISGHRSVSWYQQTPGQGLQFLFEYFSETQRNKGNFPGRFSGRQFSNSRSEMNVSTLELGDSALYLCASSREGNTEAFFGQGTRLTVV.

V gene TRBV11-2 combines with J gene TRBJ1-1; tentatively, D is TRBD1 (5 bases). Germline loops: CDR1 SGHAT, CDR2 FQNNGV. The V and J ends lost 5 bases and 6 bases respectively, with 25 bases between them. The CDR3 loop spans 17 amino acids. This CDR3 is CASSHPGRGKGSAEAFF. CDR3 coding DNA: TGTGCCAGCAGCCATCCCGGGAGGGGTAAGGGTAGCGCTGAAGCTTTCTTT.